Each of the 3 T cell receptor beta chains below was sequenced from the same sample in a study of naive and memory T cell subsets. Two oligonucleotides, mixed equimolar, formed the beta constant-region primer covering TRBC1 and TRBC2. TCRdb called the UMI-ligation and nested PCR reads again in MiXCR, with one record for every CDR3 protein. Of 25,000 to 30,000 distinct CDR3 sequences listed, roughly 10% are singletons. Sequencing was carried out using effector memory CD4+ T cells from blood. The subset denotes: effector memory, CD45RA- CD27-. The receptor set was obtained from a human donor in good health.

This clonotype was recorded at least ten times. The rearrangement links TRBV4-1 to TRBJ2-1; 14 nucleotides match TRBD2. Germline CDR1 MGHRA, CDR2 YSYEKL. The CDR3 is 17 amino acids. J was trimmed by 7 bases and V by 0 bases; bases with no gene match: 5. The CDR3 bases are TGCGCCAGCAGCCAAGACTGGGGACTAGCGGGAGTGAATGAGCAGTTCTTC. Its translation is CASSQDWGLAGVNEQFF.

This chain joins TRBV2 and TRBJ1-1; a possible D gene is TRBD1 (5 bases). Germline V gene sequence: CDR1 SNHLY, CDR2 FYNNEI. V was pared by 5 bases and J by 1 base, with 11 bases between. CDR3 length equals 14 residues. DNA of the CDR3: TGTGCCAGCAGTAATCAGGGATGGAACACTGAAGCTTTCTTT. This translates into CASSNQGWNTEAFF.

At least ten counts were recorded for this clonotype. V usage is TRBV20-1 and J usage is TRBJ2-3; D unresolved. Germline CDR1 is DFQATT and CDR2 is SNEGSKA (reference sequence). The CDR3 length is 13 residues. The CDR3 nucleotides are TGCAGCAGTACCTTGACCAGCACAGATACGCAGTATTTT. It encodes CSSTLTSTDTQYF.